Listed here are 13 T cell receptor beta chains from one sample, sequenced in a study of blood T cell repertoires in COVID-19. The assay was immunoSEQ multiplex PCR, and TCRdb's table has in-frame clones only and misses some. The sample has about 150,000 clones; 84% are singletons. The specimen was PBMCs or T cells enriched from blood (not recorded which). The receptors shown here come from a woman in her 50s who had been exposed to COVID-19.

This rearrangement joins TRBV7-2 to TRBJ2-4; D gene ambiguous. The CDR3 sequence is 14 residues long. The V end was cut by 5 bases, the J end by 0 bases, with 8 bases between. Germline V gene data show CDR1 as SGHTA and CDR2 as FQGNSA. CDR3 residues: CASSPTPAKNIQYF. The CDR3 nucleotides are TGTGCCAGCAGCCCAACACCAGCCAAAAACATTCAGTACTTC.

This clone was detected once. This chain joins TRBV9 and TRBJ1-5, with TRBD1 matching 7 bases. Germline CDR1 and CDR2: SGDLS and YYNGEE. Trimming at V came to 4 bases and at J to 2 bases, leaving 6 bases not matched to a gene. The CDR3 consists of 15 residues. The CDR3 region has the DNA TGTGCCAGCAGCCACACAGGGGAGGGCAATCAGCCCCAGCATTTT. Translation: CASSHTGEGNQPQHF.

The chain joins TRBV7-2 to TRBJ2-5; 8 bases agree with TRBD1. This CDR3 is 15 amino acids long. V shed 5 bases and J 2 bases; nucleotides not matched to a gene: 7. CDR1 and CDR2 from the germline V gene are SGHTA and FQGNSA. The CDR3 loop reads CASSIGTGQQETQYF. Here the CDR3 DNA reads TGTGCCAGCAGCATCGGGACAGGACAGCAAGAGACCCAGTACTTC.

As DNA, the CDR3 is TGTGCCAGCAGCGCCGGGACTTCCTCCGGGGAGCTGTTTTTT. Translation gives CASSAGTSSGELFF. J is TRBJ2-2 and V is TRBV9, with a possible D match to TRBD2 (6 bases). V was pared by 3 bases and J by 6 bases, with 12 bases between. The CDR3 consists of 14 residues. The germline V gene has CDR1 SGDLS and CDR2 YYNGEE.

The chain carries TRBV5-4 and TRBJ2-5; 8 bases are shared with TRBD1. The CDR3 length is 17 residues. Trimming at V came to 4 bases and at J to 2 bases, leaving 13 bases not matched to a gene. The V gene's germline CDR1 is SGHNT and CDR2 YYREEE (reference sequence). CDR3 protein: CASSTLSGGISQETQYF. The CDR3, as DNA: TGTGCCAGCAGCACCCTCTCAGGGGGCATTTCGCAAGAGACCCAGTACTTC.

DNA of the CDR3: TGTGCCAGCAGTCCCTCTCCGACGACTAGCGGGGTGAAGCCGACCCAGTACTTC. Its translation: CASSPSPTTSGVKPTQYF. This chain joins TRBV14 and TRBJ2-5, with 11 bases that match TRBD2. CDR3 length: 18 residues. The J segment lost 7 bases and the V segment lost 6 bases, leaving 19 bases of the junction unmatched. Germline CDR1 reads SGHDN; CDR2 reads FVKESK.

For the CDR3, the DNA is TGTGCCTGGACACTCGGGACTTACGAGCAGTACTTC. It specifies CAWTLGTYEQYF. This chain joins TRBV30 and TRBJ2-7, with D possibly matching TRBD2 (6 bases). The CDR3 covers 12 residues. Per the germline V gene, CDR1 is GTSNPN and CDR2 is SVGIG (reference sequence). The V gene lost 4 bases and the J gene lost 4 bases, with 11 bases spanning the gap.

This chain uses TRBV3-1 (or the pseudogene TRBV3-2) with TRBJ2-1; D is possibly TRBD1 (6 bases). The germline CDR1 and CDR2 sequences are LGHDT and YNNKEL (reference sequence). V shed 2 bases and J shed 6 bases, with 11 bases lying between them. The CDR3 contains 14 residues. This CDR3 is CASSQITGLNEQFF. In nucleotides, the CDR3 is TGTGCCAGCAGCCAAATAACAGGGCTCAATGAGCAGTTCTTC.

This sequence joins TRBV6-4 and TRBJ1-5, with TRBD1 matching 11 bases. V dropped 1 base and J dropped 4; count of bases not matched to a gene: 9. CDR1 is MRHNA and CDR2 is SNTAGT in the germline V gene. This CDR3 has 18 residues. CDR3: CASSDYHRDRGKNQPQHF. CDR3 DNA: TGTGCCAGCAGTGACTACCACCGGGACAGGGGGAAGAATCAGCCCCAGCATTTT.

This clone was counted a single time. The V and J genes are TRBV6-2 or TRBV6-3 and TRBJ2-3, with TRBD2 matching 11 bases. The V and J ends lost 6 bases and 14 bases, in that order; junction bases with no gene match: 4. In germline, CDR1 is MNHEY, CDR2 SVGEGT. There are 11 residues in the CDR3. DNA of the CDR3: TGTGCCAGCAGCCAAGGGACTAGCGGGTATTTT. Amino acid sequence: CASSQGTSGYF.

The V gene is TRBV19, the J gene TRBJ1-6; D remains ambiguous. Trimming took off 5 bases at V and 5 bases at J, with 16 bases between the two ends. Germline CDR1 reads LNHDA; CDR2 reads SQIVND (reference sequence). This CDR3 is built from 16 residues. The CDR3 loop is CASSLRQQLNNSPLHF. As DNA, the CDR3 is TGTGCCAGTAGTCTCCGGCAACAGCTTAATAATTCACCCCTCCACTTT.

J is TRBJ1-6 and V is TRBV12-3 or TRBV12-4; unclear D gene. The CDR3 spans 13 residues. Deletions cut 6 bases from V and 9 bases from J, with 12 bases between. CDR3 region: CASSLREGSPLHF. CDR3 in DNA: TGTGCCAGCAGCCTCAGAGAGGGTTCACCCCTCCACTTT.

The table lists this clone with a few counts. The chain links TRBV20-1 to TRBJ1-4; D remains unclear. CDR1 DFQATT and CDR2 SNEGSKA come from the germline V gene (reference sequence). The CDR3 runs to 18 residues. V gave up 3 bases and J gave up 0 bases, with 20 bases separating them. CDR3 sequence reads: CSASVGRQRRATNEKLFF. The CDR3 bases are TGCAGTGCTAGTGTCGGACGACAAAGGAGGGCAACTAATGAAAAACTGTTTTTT.